What follows is one TCR beta chain and its context. Its antigen is unidentified. This record belongs to a study of cytomegalovirus exposure and HLA in healthy donors. Use of 60 Vbeta and 13 Jbeta primers characterized the PCR. This table comes from immunoSEQ multiplex PCR, and its TCRdb copy is limited to in-frame clones, with some not included. There are more than 65,000 clones in the sample; 60% to 85% occur only once, and 5.9% lies in the top ten. The V end lost 5 bases, the J end lost 6 bases, and 7 bases lay between the germline ends. Looked up from germline, CDR1 is SGHTA and CDR2 is FQGTGA. CDR3 size: 12 residues. Study-wide results and limits: Most TCR beta V segments were productive about 90% or about 30% of the time in an earlier analysis. The later analysis indicated that the majority of CMV-associated TCR beta chains appeared HLA-restricted.

The sample consisted of PBMCs. The chain couples TRBV7-3 to TRBJ2-2, with D unclear. The source is a man between 18 and 29 years old in good health and CMV-seropositive. The CDR3 DNA reads as TGTGCCAGCAGCCAGTCCGCCGGGGAGCTGTTTTTT. This sequence encodes CASSQSAGELFF.